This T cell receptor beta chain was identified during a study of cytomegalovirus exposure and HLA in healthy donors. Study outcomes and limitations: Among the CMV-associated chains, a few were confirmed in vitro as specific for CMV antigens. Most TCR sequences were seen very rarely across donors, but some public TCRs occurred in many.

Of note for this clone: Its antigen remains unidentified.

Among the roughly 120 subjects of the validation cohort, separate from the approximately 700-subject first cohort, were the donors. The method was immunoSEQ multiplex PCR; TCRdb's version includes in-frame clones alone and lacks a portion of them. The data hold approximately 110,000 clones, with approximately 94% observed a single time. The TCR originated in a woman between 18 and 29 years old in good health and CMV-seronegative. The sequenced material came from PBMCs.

The CDR3 nucleotides are TGTGCCAGCAGCCGGGAGGGGGGCGCGGGCACAGATACGCAGTATTTT. Translating gives CASSREGGAGTDTQYF. J is TRBJ2-3 and V is TRBV5-6; 8 bases agree with TRBD2. The ends lost 4 bases at V and 1 base at J; junction bases unmatched: 8. CDR1 and CDR2 from the germline V gene are SGHDT and YYEEEE. The CDR3 length is 16 residues.